The rows below give T cell receptor beta chains drawn from one sample of a study of shared clonotypes between healthy human individuals. Clones were read by immunoSEQ multiplex PCR, and TCRdb kept only the in-frame ones, dropping some. The table lists approximately 1.9 million clones, just over 90% of them singletons. The specimen was naive CD8+ T cells from PBMCs. The receptors originated from a young man in good health. Some clones in this sample may be carry-over from other donors' samples. The CDR3 runs from the conserved cysteine through the conserved F or W. The D gene is left open where the match is weak. Clone size, where shown, is once, few, many, or a class for clones that have expanded.

TRBJ2-1	TRBV6-5	13	.	.	CASSYPEGNEQFF	TGTGCCAGCAGTTACCCCGAGGGGAATGAGCAGTTCTTC
TRBJ2-1	TRBV6-5	14	.	TRBD1	CASSYGTGIDEQFF	TGTGCCAGCAGTTACGGGACAGGGATCGATGAGCAGTTCTTC
TRBJ2-2	TRBV6-4	15	.	TRBD2	CASSDWTSGTGELFF	TGTGCCAGCAGTGACTGGACTAGCGGAACCGGGGAGCTGTTTTTT
TRBJ1-2	TRBV28	14	.	.	CASSLSGRGIGYTF	TGTGCCAGCAGTTTATCGGGCAGGGGTATCGGCTACACCTTC
TRBJ1-1	TRBV2	13	.	.	CASSEIKWAEAFF	TGTGCCAGCAGTGAAATAAAGTGGGCTGAAGCTTTCTTT
TRBJ2-7	TRBV5-1	15	.	TRBD1	CASTTGTESSYEQYF	TGCGCCAGCACCACCGGGACAGAGAGTTCCTACGAGCAGTACTTC
TRBJ2-3	TRBV30	14	.	TRBD2	CASERGLSTDTQYF	TGTGCCTCAGAGCGGGGCCTTAGCACAGATACGCAGTATTTT
TRBJ2-6	TRBV9	17	.	.	CASLSRYKQSRANVLTF	TGTGCCAGCTTAAGTCGGTACAAACAAAGTCGGGCCAACGTCCTGACTTTC
TRBJ2-5	TRBV2	13	.	.	CASSVGGFETQYF	TGTGCCAGCAGCGTCGGTGGTTTTGAGACCCAGTACTTC
TRBJ2-7	TRBV10-3	14	.	.	CAISESGDAYEQYF	TGTGCCATCAGTGAGTCGGGGGACGCCTACGAGCAGTACTTC
TRBJ1-2	TRBV14	15	.	.	CASSQDFSGTYGYTF	TGTGCCAGCAGCCAAGATTTTTCAGGGACCTATGGCTACACCTTC
TRBJ2-1	TRBV7-9	14	.	.	CASSEDYSYNEQFF	TGTGCCAGCAGCGAAGACTACTCCTACAATGAGCAGTTCTTC
TRBJ2-7	TRBV28	17	.	TRBD2	CASSLWGGTTLLDEQYF	TGTGCCAGCAGTTTATGGGGAGGGACCACCCTCCTCGACGAGCAGTACTTC
TRBJ2-7	TRBV2	15	once	TRBD1	CASSETGTGFYEQYF	TGTGCCAGCAGTGAAACCGGGACAGGGTTTTACGAGCAGTACTTC
TRBJ2-7	TRBV5-4	15	.	TRBD1	CASSPGQGRTYEQYF	TGTGCCAGCAGCCCGGGACAGGGGAGGACCTACGAGCAGTACTTC
TRBJ1-1	TRBV9	14	.	TRBD1	CASSVGQGGAEAFF	TGTGCCAGCAGCGTAGGGCAGGGGGGCGCTGAAGCTTTCTTT
TRBJ2-3	TRBV19	17	.	TRBD1	CASSKGQGVTGTDTQYF	TGTGCCAGTAGTAAGGGACAGGGGGTCACTGGCACAGATACGCAGTATTTT
TRBJ2-4	TRBV7-2	14	.	.	CASSLIQQRNIQYF	TGTGCCAGCAGCTTAATCCAGCAGCGAAACATTCAGTACTTC
TRBJ2-1	TRBV27	16	once	TRBD2	CASSTRTSGTYNEQFF	TGTGCCAGCAGTACCCGGACTAGCGGGACCTACAATGAGCAGTTCTTC
TRBJ2-3	TRBV2	17	.	TRBD2	CATYGSEREVGTDTQYF	TGTGCCACTTATGGGTCGGAGCGGGAGGTGGGCACAGATACGCAGTATTTT
TRBJ1-4	TRBV5-5	17	.	.	CASSPTRSGITNEKLFF	TGTGCCAGCAGCCCCACTAGATCAGGGATAACTAATGAAAAACTGTTTTTT
TRBJ2-7	TRBV7-2	13	once	.	CASSYPSPGEQYF	TGTGCCAGCAGCTATCCTTCACCGGGCGAGCAGTACTTC
TRBJ2-3	TRBV4-2	15	.	.	CASSLEVEFTDTQYF	TGTGCCAGCAGTCTCGAAGTGGAGTTCACAGATACGCAGTATTTT
TRBJ2-7	TRBV7-9	13	.	.	CASRGTVSYEQYF	TGTGCCAGCAGGGGCACAGTTTCCTACGAGCAGTACTTC
TRBJ1-1	TRBV12-5	13	.	.	CASGWDVNTEAFF	TGTGCTAGTGGTTGGGATGTTAACACTGAAGCTTTCTTT
TRBJ2-3	TRBV29-1	12	.	.	CSVDLGLRAQYF	TGCAGCGTTGATTTAGGGCTTCGGGCGCAGTATTTT
TRBJ2-7	TRBV5-5	12	.	TRBD1	CASSWTGGEQYF	TGTGCCAGCAGCTGGACAGGGGGCGAGCAGTACTTC